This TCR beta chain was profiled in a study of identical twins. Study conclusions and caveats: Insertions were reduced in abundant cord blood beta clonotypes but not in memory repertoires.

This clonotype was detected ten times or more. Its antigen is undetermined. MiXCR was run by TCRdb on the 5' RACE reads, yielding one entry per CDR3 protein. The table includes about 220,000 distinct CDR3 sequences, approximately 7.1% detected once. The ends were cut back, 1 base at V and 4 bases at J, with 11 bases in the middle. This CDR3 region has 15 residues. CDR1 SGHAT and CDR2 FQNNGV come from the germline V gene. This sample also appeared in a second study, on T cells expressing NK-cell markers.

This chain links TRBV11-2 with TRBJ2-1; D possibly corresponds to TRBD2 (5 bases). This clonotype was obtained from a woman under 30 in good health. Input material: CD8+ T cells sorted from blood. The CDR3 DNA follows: TGTGCCAGCAGCTTAGCGACCGGAGGTTACAATGAGCAGTTCTTC. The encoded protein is CASSLATGGYNEQFF. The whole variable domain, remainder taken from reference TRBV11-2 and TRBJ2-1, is EAGVAQSPRYKIIEKRQSVAFWCNPISGHATLYWYQQILGQGPKLLIQFQNNGVVDDSQLPKDRFSAERLKGVDSTLKIQPAKLEDSAVYLCASSLATGGYNEQFFGPGTRLTVL.